This TCR beta chain originates from a study of molecular identifiers for immune sequencing clone quantification. Study-wide background: Naive CD8 cell RNA, from roughly 20,000 or 100,000 cells, was split five ways in replicates, with four sequenced.

In this sample, this clonotype turned up many times. Its target is unknown. Whole-study findings and limits: Whereas naive cells kept under 1% of molecules in clones above 20 RNA copies, such clones held over 99% in effectors.

TCRdb independently ran MiXCR on the PCR reads; one entry per CDR3 protein. The sample has approximately 680,000 distinct CDR3 sequences, about 25% seen once; the top ten hold about 0.8%. Construction of naive CD8 libraries employed about 18,000 to 1,100,000 sorted cells together with 10%, 30% or 50% RNA. Researchers sorted naive CD8 T cells as cells that were CD8+CD4-CCR7+CD45RA+. Specimen: naive CD8+ T cells from blood, with Jurkat cell RNA spiked in. Subset indicated: FACS-sorted CD8+CD4-CCR7+CD45RA+ naive T cells. The clonotype was recovered from a human donor in good health. Some libraries in this study had Jurkat cell RNA spiked in.

The CDR3 is CASGDTLDTQYF. DNA for the CDR3: TGTGCTAGTGGTGACACTTTAGATACGCAGTATTTT. The gene calls are TRBV12-5 and TRBJ2-3; D gene ambiguous. The germline gives CDR1 LGHNT, CDR2 FRNRAP. Trimming stripped 5 bases from V and 5 bases from J, with 8 bases between. The length of the CDR3 is 12 residues. The full variable domain, in which reference TRBV12-5 and TRBJ2-3 provide the parts outside the CDR3, is DARVTQTPRHKVTEMGQEVTMRCQPILGHNTVFWYRQTMMQGLELLAYFRNRAPLDDSGMPKDRFSAEMPDATLATLKIQPSEPRDSAVYFCASGDTLDTQYFGPGTRLTVL.